This passage covers 25 T cell receptor beta chains from one sample sequenced in a study of shared clonotypes between healthy human individuals. Data came from immunoSEQ multiplex PCR; TCRdb stores just in-frame clones and leaves some out. The table shows about 1 million clones, with about 70% occurring only once. Specimen: memory CD4+ T cells sorted from blood. Subset here: CD45RA-negative fraction. Source of these receptors: a man in his late teens or twenties in good health.

The chain recombines TRBV12-5 with TRBJ2-7, with D perhaps matching TRBD2 (5 bases). There are 13 residues in the CDR3. V lost 4 bases, J lost 4 bases, and 11 bases lay in between. Looked up from germline, CDR1 is LGHNT and CDR2 is FRNRAP. In nucleotides, the CDR3 is TGTGCTAGTGGTTCCCCTCCGGGGTACGAGCAGTACTTC. It yields the protein CASGSPPGYEQYF.

The rearrangement uses TRBV20-1 and TRBJ2-1, with no clear D. Trimming pared 3 bases from V and 5 bases from J, leaving 2 bases between. From germline, CDR1 is DFQATT and CDR2 SNEGSKA (reference sequence). The CDR3 contains 10 residues. The DNA of the CDR3 is TGCAGTGCTAGCCACAATGAGCAGTTCTTC. As protein: CSASHNEQFF.

The chain employs TRBV4-1 and TRBJ2-5; 9 nucleotides line up with TRBD2. Unmatched junction bases numbered 11, after V lost 4 bases and J lost 5 bases. CDR1 and CDR2 from the germline V gene are MGHRA and YSYEKL. The CDR3 is made up of 16 amino acids. CDR3 nucleotides: TGCGCCAGCAGCCTTTGGGCTAGCGGGGCTGGGGAGACCCAGTACTTC. This translates into CASSLWASGAGETQYF.

J is TRBJ2-2 and V is TRBV7-9, with D possibly TRBD1 on 6 matching bases. There are 15 residues in the CDR3. Germline CDR1 SEHNR, CDR2 FQNEAQ (reference sequence). Trimming left V 1 base short and J 2 bases short, with 8 bases between. Written as DNA, the CDR3 is TGTGCCAGCAGCTTAGGACAGGCTAACACCGGGGAGCTGTTTTTT. This codes for CASSLGQANTGELFF.

The chain couples TRBV19 to TRBJ1-5; 10 bases agree with TRBD1. After removal of 9 bases from V and 11 bases from J, the junction contained 10 bases not matched to a gene. This CDR3 region has 13 residues. Germline CDR1 is LNHDA and CDR2 is SQIVND (reference sequence). The CDR3 protein is CASTGQGIPAQHF. As DNA, the CDR3 is TGTGCCAGCACGGGACAGGGGATTCCGGCCCAGCATTTT.

The V call is TRBV7-9, the J call TRBJ2-7; 16 nucleotides agree with TRBD2. Germline values: CDR1 SEHNR, CDR2 FQNEAQ (reference sequence). After removal of 5 bases from V and 3 bases from J, the junction contained 13 bases not matched to a gene. CDR3 length: 19 residues. The CDR3 DNA follows: TGTGCCAGCAGCCTTAGCGCGGGACTAGCGGGGGGGCGGTACTACGAGCAGTACTTC. It specifies CASSLSAGLAGGRYYEQYF.

The count of this clone is one. V gene TRBV4-1 combines with J gene TRBJ1-4, with D possibly matching TRBD1 (6 bases). CDR3 size: 16 residues. Trimming removed 0 bases from V and 8 bases from J, with 16 bases in between. Per the germline V gene, CDR1 is MGHRA and CDR2 is YSYEKL. CDR3: CASSQDMGGRKEKLFF. The CDR3 nucleotides are TGCGCCAGCAGCCAAGATATGGGGGGGCGGAAAGAAAAACTGTTTTTT.

The chain links TRBV7-8 to TRBJ1-5, with D tentatively TRBD1 (5 bases). CDR1 and CDR2 from the germline V gene are SGHVS and FQNEAQ. Between the trimmed V and J ends, which lost 1 base and 3 bases, there was a span of 10 bases. This CDR3 has 15 amino acids. The CDR3 is CASSLEGHLNQPQHF. The CDR3 DNA follows: TGTGCCAGCAGCTTAGAGGGGCACCTCAATCAGCCCCAGCATTTT. The full variable domain, its missing parts supplied by reference TRBV7-8 and TRBJ1-5, is GAGVSQSPRYKVAKRGQDVALRCDPISGHVSLFWYQQALGQGPEFLTYFQNEAQLDKSGLPSDRFFAERPEGSVSTLKIQRTQQEDSAVYLCASSLEGHLNQPQHFGDGTRLSIL.

The chain employs TRBV5-1 and TRBJ2-1; 12 positions agree with TRBD1. The CDR3 has 15 amino acids. V lost 3 bases and J lost 8; bases outside the gene matches: 6. Germline V lookup: CDR1 SGHRS, CDR2 YFSETQ. The CDR3 DNA is TGCGCCAGCAGCTCGGGACAGGGGGCTTTTGATGAGCAGTTCTTC. The encoded protein is CASSSGQGAFDEQFF.

The chain uses TRBV5-5 and TRBJ2-7; 7 nucleotides align to TRBD2. With 1 base clipped from V and 4 bases from J, the junction kept 5 bases outside the gene matches. In germline, CDR1 is SGHKS, CDR2 YYEKEE (reference sequence). The CDR3 consists of 14 residues. The chain's CDR3 is CASSLIQGGYEQYF. DNA of the CDR3: TGTGCCAGCAGCTTGATCCAGGGAGGGTACGAGCAGTACTTC.

The chain uses TRBV10-1 and TRBJ1-5; D possibly corresponds to TRBD1 (6 bases). With 7 bases removed from V and 7 bases from J, the gap between germline ends came to 14 bases. Germline V lookup: CDR1 WNHNN, CDR2 SYGVQD (reference sequence). CDR3 length equals 13 residues. The CDR3 loop reads CASKNRVGQPQHF. The CDR3 coding sequence is TGCGCCAGCAAGAACAGGGTAGGGCAGCCCCAGCATTTT.

This chain links TRBV11-2 with TRBJ1-4, with D possibly TRBD1 on 5 matching bases. This CDR3 is 16 amino acids long. Germline V gives CDR1 SGHAT, CDR2 FQNNGV. V shed 5 bases and J shed 0 bases, with 13 bases lying between them. The CDR3, as DNA: TGTGCCAGCAGCCTCGACAGTCTTTCAACTAATGAAAAACTGTTTTTT. Translation gives CASSLDSLSTNEKLFF.

This clone was seen a few times. This CDR3 is also generated by other DNA sequences in the sample. The gene calls are TRBV4-1 and TRBJ1-3, with D uncertain. CDR1 is MGHRA and CDR2 is YSYEKL in the germline V gene. Trimming took off 1 base at V and 4 bases at J, with 5 bases between the two ends. The CDR3 loop spans 13 amino acids. The CDR3 region has the DNA TGCGCCAGCAGCCAAGGTAAAGGAAACACCATATATTTT. Its protein product is CASSQGKGNTIYF.

The chain employs TRBV13 and TRBJ2-1; TRBD2 aligns across 9 bases. Germline CDR1 PRHDT, CDR2 FYEKMQ (reference sequence). The CDR3 has 13 amino acids. V lost 5 bases, J lost 7 bases, and 3 bases stayed unmatched. CDR3 protein: CASSLSGGNEQFF. The DNA of the CDR3 is TGTGCCAGCAGCCTTAGCGGGGGTAATGAGCAGTTCTTC.

The rearrangement uses TRBV7-9 and TRBJ2-3; D perhaps matches TRBD2 (6 bases). V shed 11 bases and J shed 0 bases, with 12 bases lying between them. Germline CDR1 and CDR2: SEHNR and FQNEAQ (reference sequence). The CDR3 spans 13 residues. Here the CDR3 reads CAASRGSTDTQYF. The CDR3 DNA reads TGTGCCGCTAGTCGGGGGAGCACAGATACGCAGTATTTT.

The chain recombines TRBV9 with TRBJ1-1; TRBD1 is a possible D gene (6 bases). Germline V gives CDR1 SGDLS, CDR2 YYNGEE. The CDR3 contains 15 residues. V shed 4 bases and J shed 5 bases, with 18 bases lying between them. The CDR3 protein is CASSPSGQFLTEAFF. The CDR3 DNA is TGTGCCAGCAGCCCTTCCGGACAGTTTCTGACTGAAGCTTTCTTT.

The chain has TRBV6-1 and TRBJ2-7; D unclear. Germline V gene data show CDR1 as MNHNS and CDR2 as SASEGT. CDR3 length: 10 amino acids. The germline V and J ends were trimmed by 7 bases and 7 bases, with 8 bases remaining between them. The chain's CDR3 is CASTAVEQYF. CDR3 sequence (DNA): TGTGCCAGCACCGCCGTTGAGCAGTACTTC.

The CDR3 DNA reads as TGCGCCAGCAGCTTATCACCCAGCAAAGAGACCCAGTACTTC. This gives the protein CASSLSPSKETQYF. The chain employs TRBV5-1 and TRBJ2-5; D is undetermined. This CDR3 contains 14 residues. V was trimmed by 2 bases and J by 3 bases, leaving 11 bases between them. Germline CDR1 SGHRS, CDR2 YFSETQ.

This chain uses TRBV15 with TRBJ2-3, with no clear D. The V gene's germline CDR1 is LNHNV and CDR2 YYDKDF (reference sequence). Trimming cost V 0 bases and J 6 bases, with 10 bases left between them. This CDR3 region has 14 residues. The DNA for the CDR3 is TGTGCCACCAGCAGAGACCCCTCTATGGATACGCAGTATTTT. This codes for CATSRDPSMDTQYF.

Of note for this clone: The sample has other DNA sequences that encode this CDR3 too. The chain carries TRBV5-1 and TRBJ2-7, with D possibly being TRBD2 (5 bases). Germline CDR1 reads SGHRS; CDR2 reads YFSETQ. The V gene lost 0 bases and the J gene lost 2 bases, with 9 bases spanning the gap. This CDR3 spans 14 amino acids. CDR3: CASSLATGTYEQYF. DNA for the CDR3: TGCGCCAGCAGCTTGGCAACGGGGACCTACGAGCAGTACTTC.

A few counts support this clone. The V and J genes are TRBV7-8 and TRBJ2-2; tentatively, D is TRBD1 or TRBD2 (5 bases each). Germline-derived CDR1 and CDR2 are SGHVS and FQNEAQ. V was cut by 3 bases and J by 6 bases, with 8 bases left in between. The CDR3 is 13 amino acids. CDR3 DNA: TGTGCCAGCAGCTTTTGGGACGCCGGGGAGCTGTTTTTT. It codes for CASSFWDAGELFF. Drawing the rest from reference TRBV7-8 and TRBJ2-2, the complete variable domain is GAGVSQSPRYKVAKRGQDVALRCDPISGHVSLFWYQQALGQGPEFLTYFQNEAQLDKSGLPSDRFFAERPEGSVSTLKIQRTQQEDSAVYLCASSFWDAGELFFGEGSRLTVL.

V gene TRBV7-9 combines with J gene TRBJ2-3, with 9 nucleotides matching TRBD1. The CDR3 runs to 16 residues. V gave up 5 bases and J gave up 3 bases; unmatched junction bases: 9. The germline gives CDR1 SEHNR, CDR2 FQNEAQ (reference sequence). The DNA for the CDR3 is TGTGCCAGCAGCCCTGTACAGGGGGCAGGTACAGATACGCAGTATTTT. Translating it yields CASSPVQGAGTDTQYF.

In DNA form, the CDR3 reads TGCGCCAGCAATGACGGGAACATTCAGTACTTC. Translation gives CASNDGNIQYF. J is TRBJ2-4 and V is TRBV5-1, with no clear D. This CDR3 region has 11 residues. Germline loops: CDR1 SGHRS, CDR2 YFSETQ. Trimming left V 6 bases short and J 7 bases short, with 8 bases between.

This rearrangement joins TRBV9 to TRBJ2-2; 9 bases agree with TRBD2. Germline trimming cut 0 bases from V and 6 bases from J; bases unmatched to any gene: 9. The CDR3 runs 17 residues. Per the germline V gene, CDR1 is SGDLS and CDR2 is YYNGEE. The DNA of the CDR3 is TGTGCCAGCAGCGTAGGAGCGGGAGGCTCGTCAGCCGGGGAGCTGTTTTTT. Amino acid sequence: CASSVGAGGSSAGELFF. Full variable domain (rest looked up from reference TRBV9 and TRBJ2-2): DSGVTQTPKHLITATGQRVTLRCSPRSGDLSVYWYQQSLDQGLQFLIQYYNGEERAKGNILERFSAQQFPDLHSELNLSSLELGDSALYFCASSVGAGGSSAGELFFGEGSRLTVL.

The chain carries TRBV28 and TRBJ1-3; TRBD1 aligns across 8 bases. This CDR3 spans 13 amino acids. Germline values: CDR1 MDHEN, CDR2 SYDVKM. V trimming: 6 bases; J trimming: 6 bases; junction bases outside the gene matches: 4. In DNA form, the CDR3 reads TGTGCCAGCAGGTCAGGGGGCAAAAACACCATATATTTT. Translation: CASRSGGKNTIYF.